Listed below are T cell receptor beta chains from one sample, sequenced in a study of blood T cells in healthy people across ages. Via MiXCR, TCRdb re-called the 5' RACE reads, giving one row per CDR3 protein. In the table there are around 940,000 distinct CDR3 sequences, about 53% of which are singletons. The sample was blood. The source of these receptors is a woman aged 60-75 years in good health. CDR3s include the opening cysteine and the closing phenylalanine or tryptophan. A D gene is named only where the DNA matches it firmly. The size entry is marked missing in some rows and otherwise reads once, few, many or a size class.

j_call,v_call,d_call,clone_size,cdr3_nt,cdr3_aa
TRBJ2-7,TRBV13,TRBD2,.,TGTGCCAGCAGCTTCCTCATTAGCGGGAAGCACGAGCAGTACTTC,CASSFLISGKHEQYF
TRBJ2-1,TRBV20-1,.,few,TGCAGTGCTAGGGAAGGCTATGAGCAGTTCTTC,CSAREGYEQFF
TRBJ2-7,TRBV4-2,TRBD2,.,TGTGCCAGCAGCCCGGGAGGGCAGTTAGCCGAGCAGTACTTC,CASSPGGQLAEQYF
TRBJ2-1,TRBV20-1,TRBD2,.,TGCAGTGCTAGACCAGCGGGACTGGCATACGATGAGCAGTTCTTC,CSARPAGLAYDEQFF
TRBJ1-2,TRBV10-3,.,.,TGTGCCATCAGTGAGTCGGGCAGGGAGGACGGCTACACCTTC,CAISESGREDGYTF
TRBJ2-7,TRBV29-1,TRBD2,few,TGCAGCGTTGTACCTAGCGGAGACTCCTACGAGCAGTACTTC,CSVVPSGDSYEQYF
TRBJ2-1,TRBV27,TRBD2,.,TGTGCCAGCAGTTTCCAGGGTGCGGGAGACTACAATGAGCAGTTCTTC,CASSFQGAGDYNEQFF
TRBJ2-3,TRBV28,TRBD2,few,TGTGCCAGCAGTCCCCCCGGGGGGTTAGATACGCAGTATTTT,CASSPPGGLDTQYF
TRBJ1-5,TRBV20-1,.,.,TGCAGTGCCCGGACGGGAGGGTCGAGGCGGCAGCCCCAGCATTTT,CSARTGGSRRQPQHF
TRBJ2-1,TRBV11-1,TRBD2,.,TGTGCCAGCAGCCCGAGACTAGCGGGGTCCTACAATGAGCAGTTCTTC,CASSPRLAGSYNEQFF
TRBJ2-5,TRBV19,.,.,TGTGCCAGTAGCGGGTCGGGAGTGGGGGAAGAGACCCAGTACTTC,CASSGSGVGEETQYF
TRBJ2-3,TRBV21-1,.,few,TGTGCCAGCAGCAAACCACCGGCTAGAACGACAGATACGCAGTATTTT,CASSKPPARTTDTQYF
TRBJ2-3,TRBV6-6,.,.,TGTGCCAGCAGCCCCGGAAAGGGGGGCACAGATACGCAGTATTTT,CASSPGKGGTDTQYF
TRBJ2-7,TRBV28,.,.,TGTGCCAGCAGTGAGAGCGCGCAAAGCTCCTACGAGCAGTACTTC,CASSESAQSSYEQYF
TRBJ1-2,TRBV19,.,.,TGTGCCAGTGGATTCGGTGGCTACACCTTC,CASGFGGYTF
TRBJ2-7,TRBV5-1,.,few,TGCGCCAGCAGCGCGGGACCGAGCTCCTACGAGCAGTACTTC,CASSAGPSSYEQYF
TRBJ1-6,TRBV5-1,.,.,TGCGCCAGCAGCTTGGCTCCGACAGACACATGGAATTCACCCCTCCACTTT,CASSLAPTDTWNSPLHF
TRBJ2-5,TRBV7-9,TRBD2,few,TGTGCCAGCAGCTTGGGCGGGAGCGAGACCCAGTACTTC,CASSLGGSETQYF
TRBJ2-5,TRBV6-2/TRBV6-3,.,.,TGTGCCAGCAGTTGCTTCGGGAGAGGTCGAGAGACCCAGTACTTC,CASSCFGRGRETQYF
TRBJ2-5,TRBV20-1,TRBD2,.,TGCAGTGCCACGACTAGCGGGAGTGGGCACAATGAGCAGTACTTC,CSATTSGSGHNEQYF
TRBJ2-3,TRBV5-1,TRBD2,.,TGCGCCAGCAGTTTAGGGACCTTAGCGGGAGCCCCAGATACGCAGTATTTT,CASSLGTLAGAPDTQYF
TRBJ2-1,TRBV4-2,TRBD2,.,TGTGCCAGCAGCCAAACGGAACTAGCGGGGCCCAATGAGCAGTTCTTC,CASSQTELAGPNEQFF
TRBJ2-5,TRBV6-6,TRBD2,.,TGTGCCAGCACCAACCTAGCGGCAGAGACCCAGTACTTC,CASTNLAAETQYF
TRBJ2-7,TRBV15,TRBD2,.,TGTGCCACCAGCAGATCACTCGGACTAGCGAGCCCCTACGAGCAGTACTTC,CATSRSLGLASPYEQYF
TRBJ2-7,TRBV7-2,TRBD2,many,TGTGCCAGCAATAGCGGGAGAACCTACGAGCAGTACTTC,CASNSGRTYEQYF
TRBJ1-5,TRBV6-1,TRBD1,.,TGTGCCACCACGGGACAGGGGAATCAGCCCCTGCATTTT,CATTGQGNQPLHF
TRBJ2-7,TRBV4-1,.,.,TGCGCCAGCAGCCAAGGAAGGGACTTAATCTACGAGCAGTACTTC,CASSQGRDLIYEQYF
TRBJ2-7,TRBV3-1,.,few,TGTGCCAGCAGCCAAGATCTAGTGGGCTACGAGCAGTACTTC,CASSQDLVGYEQYF
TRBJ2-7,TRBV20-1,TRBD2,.,TGCAGTGCTAACCCATTCTTCGGGCGGGAGAGCGACGAGCAGTACTTC,CSANPFFGRESDEQYF
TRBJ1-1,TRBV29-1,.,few,TGCAGCGCCCCTCGGGGACCGAACACTGAAGCTTTCTTT,CSAPRGPNTEAFF
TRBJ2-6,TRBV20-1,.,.,TGCAGTGCTAGTAAGACAGGGGCCAACGTCCTGACTTTC,CSASKTGANVLTF
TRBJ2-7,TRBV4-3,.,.,TGCGCCAGCAGCCAAGATGGAAACACCTACGAGCAGTACTTC,CASSQDGNTYEQYF
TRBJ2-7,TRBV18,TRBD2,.,TGTGCCAATAGCGGGAGTTACGAGCAGTACTTC,CANSGSYEQYF
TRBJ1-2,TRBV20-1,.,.,TGCAGTGCTAGCCAGGGGCCTATTTCGAGGAGGTATGGCTACACCTTC,CSASQGPISRRYGYTF
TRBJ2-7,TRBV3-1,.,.,TGTGCCAACAGCCAAACAGACTACGAGCAGTACTTC,CANSQTDYEQYF
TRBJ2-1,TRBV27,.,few,TGTGCCAGCAGTTTCCAGGGTTTTGGGCAGTTCTTC,CASSFQGFGQFF
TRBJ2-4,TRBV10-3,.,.,TGTGCCATCAGTGAAATCTACAATGAGCAGTACTTC,CAISEIYNEQYF
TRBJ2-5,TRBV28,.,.,TGTGCCAGCAGTTTAGTTGGGACGCCAGGTTCAGAGACCCAGTACTTC,CASSLVGTPGSETQYF
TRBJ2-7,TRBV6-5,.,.,TGTGCCAGCAGTTCCCTCGATTCGGGGGCGGTCCACGAGCAGTACTTC,CASSSLDSGAVHEQYF
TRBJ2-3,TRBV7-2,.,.,TGTGCCAGCAGCTTAGCGGCAGGGAGCACAGATACGCAGTATTTT,CASSLAAGSTDTQYF
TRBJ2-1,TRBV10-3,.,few,TGTGCCATCAGTGAGGGGGGGAATGAGCAGTTCTTC,CAISEGGNEQFF
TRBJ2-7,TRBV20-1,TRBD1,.,TGCAGTGCTAGATACCAGGACAGGAAAAGCTCCTACGAGCAGTACTTC,CSARYQDRKSSYEQYF
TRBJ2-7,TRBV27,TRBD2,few,TGTGCCAGCAGGATACTAGCGGGTGCTTACGAGCAGTACTTC,CASRILAGAYEQYF
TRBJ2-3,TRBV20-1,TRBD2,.,TGCAGTGCAGGGACTAGTAAGGGTACGCAGTATTTT,CSAGTSKGTQYF
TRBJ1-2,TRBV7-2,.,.,TGTGCCAGCAGCTTAGCGGTGGTCAGGTTAGCTAACTATGGCTACACCTTC,CASSLAVVRLANYGYTF
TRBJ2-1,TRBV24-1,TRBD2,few,TGTGCCACCAGTGGCCTAGCGGGAGGGCCTAGGTCCTACAATGAGCAGTTCTTC,CATSGLAGGPRSYNEQFF
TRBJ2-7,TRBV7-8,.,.,TGTGCCAGCAGCTTAGAACTAGTAGGCTACGAGCAGTACTTC,CASSLELVGYEQYF
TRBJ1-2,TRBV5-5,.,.,TGTGCCAGCAGCGCAACGACAGGCTCTGGCTACACCTTC,CASSATTGSGYTF
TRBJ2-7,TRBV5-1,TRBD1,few,TGCGCCAGCAGCTCCAGTATGGACAGGACAAACTACGAGCAGTACTTC,CASSSSMDRTNYEQYF
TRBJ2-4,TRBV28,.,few,TGTGCCAGCAGTTTAGGGACACCTATGGAGCAGTACTTC,CASSLGTPMEQYF
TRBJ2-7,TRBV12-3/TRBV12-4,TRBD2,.,TGTGCCAGCAGTTCTCGGGGGGACGTCTGCGAGCAGTACTTC,CASSSRGDVCEQYF
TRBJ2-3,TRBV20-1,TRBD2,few,TGCAGTGTCCGTAGCGGGAGGGCCGCAGATACGCAGTATTTT,CSVRSGRAADTQYF
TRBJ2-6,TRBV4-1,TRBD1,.,TGCGCCAGCAGCCAGAGACAGGGGTTAGTTTCTGCCGGGGCCAACGTCCTGACTTTC,CASSQRQGLVSAGANVLTF
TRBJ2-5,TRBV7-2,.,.,TGTGCCTGCAGCCTCAATTCGGCGTGGGATGAGCAGTACTTC,CACSLNSAWDEQYF